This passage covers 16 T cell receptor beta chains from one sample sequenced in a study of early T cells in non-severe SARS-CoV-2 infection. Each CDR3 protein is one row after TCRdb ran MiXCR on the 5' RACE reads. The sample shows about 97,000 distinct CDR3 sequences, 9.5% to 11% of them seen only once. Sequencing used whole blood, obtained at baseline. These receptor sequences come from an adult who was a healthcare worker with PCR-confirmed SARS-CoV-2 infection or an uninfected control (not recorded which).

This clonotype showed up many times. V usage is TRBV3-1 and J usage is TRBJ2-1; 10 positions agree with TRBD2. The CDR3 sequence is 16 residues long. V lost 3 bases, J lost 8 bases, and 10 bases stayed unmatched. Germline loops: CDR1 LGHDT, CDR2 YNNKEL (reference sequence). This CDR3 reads CASSQRGLAGAYEQFF. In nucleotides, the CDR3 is TGTGCCAGCAGCCAGCGAGGTCTAGCGGGGGCTTATGAGCAGTTCTTC.

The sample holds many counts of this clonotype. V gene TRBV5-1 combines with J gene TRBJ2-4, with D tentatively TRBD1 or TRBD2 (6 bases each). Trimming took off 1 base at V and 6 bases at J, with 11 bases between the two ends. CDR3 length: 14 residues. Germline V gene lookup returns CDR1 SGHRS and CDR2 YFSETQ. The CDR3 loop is CASSLRGATNIQYF. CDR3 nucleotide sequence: TGCGCCAGCAGCTTGAGGGGGGCGACAAACATTCAGTACTTC.

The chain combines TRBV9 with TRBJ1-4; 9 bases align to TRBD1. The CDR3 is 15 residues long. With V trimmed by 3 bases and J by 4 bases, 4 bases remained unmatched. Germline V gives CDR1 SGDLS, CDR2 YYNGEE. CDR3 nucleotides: TGTGCCAGCAGCGCCACAGGGGGCGATAATGAAAAACTGTTTTTT. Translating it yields CASSATGGDNEKLFF. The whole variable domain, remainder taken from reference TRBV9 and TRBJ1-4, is DSGVTQTPKHLITATGQRVTLRCSPRSGDLSVYWYQQSLDQGLQFLIQYYNGEERAKGNILERFSAQQFPDLHSELNLSSLELGDSALYFCASSATGGDNEKLFFGSGTQLSVL.

CDR3 region: CASSLGVGDQPQHF. In DNA form, the CDR3 reads TGTGCCAGCAGCTTGGGCGTCGGGGATCAGCCCCAGCATTTT. This sequence joins TRBV5-8 and TRBJ1-5; D ambiguous. Deletions cut 0 bases from V and 5 bases from J, with 9 bases between. Germline CDR1 and CDR2: SGHTS and YDEGEE. CDR3 length: 14 residues.

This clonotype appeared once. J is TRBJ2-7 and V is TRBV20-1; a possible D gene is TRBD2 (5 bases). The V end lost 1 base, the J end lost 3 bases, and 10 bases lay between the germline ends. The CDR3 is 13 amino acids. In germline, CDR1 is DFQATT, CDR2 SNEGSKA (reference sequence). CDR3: CSARGAGDYEQYF. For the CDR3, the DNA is TGCAGTGCTAGAGGCGCCGGGGACTACGAGCAGTACTTC.

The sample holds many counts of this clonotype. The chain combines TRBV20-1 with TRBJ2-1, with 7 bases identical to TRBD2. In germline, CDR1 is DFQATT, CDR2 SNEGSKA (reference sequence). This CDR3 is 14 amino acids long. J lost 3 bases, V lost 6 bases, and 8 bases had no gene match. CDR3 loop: CSATGTTVYNEQFF. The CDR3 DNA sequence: TGCAGTGCAACCGGGACTACCGTCTACAATGAGCAGTTCTTC.

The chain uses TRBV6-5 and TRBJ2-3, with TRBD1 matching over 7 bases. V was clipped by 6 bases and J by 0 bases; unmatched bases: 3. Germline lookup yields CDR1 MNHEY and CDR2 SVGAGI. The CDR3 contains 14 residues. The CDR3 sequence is CASRAGGSTDTQYF. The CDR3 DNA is TGTGCCAGCAGAGCAGGGGGTAGCACAGATACGCAGTATTTT.

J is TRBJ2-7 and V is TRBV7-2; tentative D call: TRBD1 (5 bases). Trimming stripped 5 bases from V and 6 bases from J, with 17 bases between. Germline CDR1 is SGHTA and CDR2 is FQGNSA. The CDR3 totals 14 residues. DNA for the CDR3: TGTGCCAGCAGCCAATATACCAGGGAACCCGAGCAGTACTTC. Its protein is CASSQYTREPEQYF.

The CDR3 protein is CASSWDMNTEAFF. CDR3 nucleotide sequence: TGTGCCAGCAGCTGGGACATGAACACTGAAGCTTTCTTT. The chain joins TRBV7-9 to TRBJ1-1, with a tentative D call TRBD1 (6 bases). Germline CDR1 reads SEHNR; CDR2 reads FQNEAQ (reference sequence). V lost 4 bases to trimming and J lost 0 bases, with 6 bases between them. CDR3 size: 13 residues.

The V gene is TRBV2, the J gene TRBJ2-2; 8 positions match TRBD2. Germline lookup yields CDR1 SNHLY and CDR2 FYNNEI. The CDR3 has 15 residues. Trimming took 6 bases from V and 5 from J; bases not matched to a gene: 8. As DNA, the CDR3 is TGTGCCAGCAGCGCAACCGCTAGCGGGACCGGGGAGCTGTTTTTT. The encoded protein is CASSATASGTGELFF. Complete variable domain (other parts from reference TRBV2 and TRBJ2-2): EPEVTQTPSHQVTQMGQEVILRCVPISNHLYFYWYRQILGQKVEFLVSFYNNEISEKSEIFDDQFSVERPDGSNFTLKIRSTKLEDSAMYFCASSATASGTGELFFGEGSRLTVL.

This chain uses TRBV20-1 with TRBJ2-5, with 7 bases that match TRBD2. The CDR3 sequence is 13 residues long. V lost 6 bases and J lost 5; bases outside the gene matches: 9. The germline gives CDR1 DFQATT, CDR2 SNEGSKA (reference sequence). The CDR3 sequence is CSARSGAWETQYF. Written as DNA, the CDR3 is TGCAGTGCCCGGAGCGGGGCTTGGGAGACCCAGTACTTC.

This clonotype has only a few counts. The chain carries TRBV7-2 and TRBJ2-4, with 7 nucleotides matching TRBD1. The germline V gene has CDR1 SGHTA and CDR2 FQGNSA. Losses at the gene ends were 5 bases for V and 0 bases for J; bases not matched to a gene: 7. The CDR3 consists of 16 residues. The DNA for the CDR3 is TGTGCCAGCAGCCCGCAGGGACAGCTAGCCAAAAACATTCAGTACTTC. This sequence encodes CASSPQGQLAKNIQYF.

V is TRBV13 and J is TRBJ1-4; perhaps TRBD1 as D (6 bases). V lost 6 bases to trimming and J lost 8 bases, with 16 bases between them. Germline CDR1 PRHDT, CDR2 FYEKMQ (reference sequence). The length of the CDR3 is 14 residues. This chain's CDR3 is CASSAGHLREKLFF. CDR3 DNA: TGTGCCAGCAGTGCGGGACACTTAAGGGAAAAACTGTTTTTT.

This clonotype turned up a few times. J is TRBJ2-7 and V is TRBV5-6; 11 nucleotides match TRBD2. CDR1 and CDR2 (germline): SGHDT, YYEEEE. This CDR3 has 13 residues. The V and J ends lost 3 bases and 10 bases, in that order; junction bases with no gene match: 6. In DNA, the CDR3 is TGTGCCAGCAGCTCACTAGCGGGGGAACGACAGTACTTC. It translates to CASSSLAGERQYF. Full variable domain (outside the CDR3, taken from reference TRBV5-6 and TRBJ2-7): DAGVTQSPTHLIKTRGQQVTLRCSPKSGHDTVSWYQQALGQGPQFIFQYYEEEERQRGNFPDRFSGHQFPNYSSELNVNALLLGDSALYLCASSSLAGERQYFGPGTRLTVT.

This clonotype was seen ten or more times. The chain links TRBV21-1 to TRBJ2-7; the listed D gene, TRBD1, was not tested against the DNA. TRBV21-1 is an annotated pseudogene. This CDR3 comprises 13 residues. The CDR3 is CTSRTGTGHEQYF. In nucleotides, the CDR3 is TGTACCAGCAGGACCGGGACAGGGCATGAGCAGTACTTC.

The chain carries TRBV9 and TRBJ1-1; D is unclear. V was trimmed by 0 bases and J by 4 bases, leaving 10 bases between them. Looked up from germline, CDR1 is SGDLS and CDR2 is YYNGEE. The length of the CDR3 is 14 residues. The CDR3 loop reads CASSVGESGTEAFF. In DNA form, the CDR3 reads TGTGCCAGCAGCGTAGGGGAAAGCGGCACTGAAGCTTTCTTT. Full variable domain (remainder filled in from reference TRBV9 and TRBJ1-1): DSGVTQTPKHLITATGQRVTLRCSPRSGDLSVYWYQQSLDQGLQFLIQYYNGEERAKGNILERFSAQQFPDLHSELNLSSLELGDSALYFCASSVGESGTEAFFGQGTRLTVV.